This is a list of T cell receptor beta chains from one sample in a study of CD8+ T cells in alopecia areata. Data came from immunoSEQ multiplex PCR; TCRdb stores just in-frame clones and leaves some out. The sample lists around 4,100 clones; less than 70% were seen once. Sequencing was performed on skin, taken at week 24, from a patient treated with tofacitinib. The receptors here all came from a human donor with alopecia areata. Each CDR3 is given without its conserved first and last residue. The order of the fields is clone size, V gene, CDR3 protein. Clone size is shown for a subset of rows, as once, few, many or a class of expanded clone.

>-|TRBV6-6
ASSPGQGRTEAF
>-|TRBV9
ASSVDPGPYEQY
>-|TRBV5-4
ASSLGTGGSYT
>few|TRBV5-1
ASSLTGGSSLGAF
>-|TRBV7-8
ASSSGQGRINYGYT
>-|TRBV7-2
ASSPHVAGEQY
>-|TRBV4-3
ASSQERGGQETQY
>-|TRBV5-1
ASSIYGGTGEKLF
>-|TRBV27
ASSFGTLICEQF
>-|TRBV5-1
ASSDPGLADTQY
>-|TRBV19
ASAAGAGGSYEQY
>-|TRBV23-1
ASSQANRKNTEAF
>once|TRBV2
ASSEALGTGKETQY
>-|TRBV4-1
ASSQEQGAAYNEQF
>once|TRBV7-2
ASSLAHGANYGYT
>-|TRBV5-1
ASSVGPPYNEQF
>-|TRBV18
ASSPGQSGYGYT
>once|TRBV4-2
ASSPDAGQRRAQY
>-|TRBV4-1
ASSQSQGASNNEQF
>-|TRBV18
ASSPQVGRNYGYT
>-|TRBV15
ATSRDVKGAEKLF
>once|TRBV13
ASSLVRGQAPREETQY
>-|TRBV4-1
ASSQEGGGQY
>-|TRBV2
ASSEAQTSVYNEQF
>-|TRBV28
ASSPPGLQMGEQY
>few|TRBV7-6
ASSLFRDNEQF
>-|TRBV5-1
ASSLAPRVADYGYT
>-|TRBV4-3
ASSQGLTGFYEQY
>-|TRBV7-2
ASSFSLAGLGTGELF
>-|TRBV27
ASRNSRTANTEAF
>-|TRBV6-1
ASSETLRLGTEAF
>-|TRBV18
ASSEGGLGANVLT
>few|TRBV2
ASSIFGGPSAEAF
>few|TRBV4-1
ASSQLRLAIYNEQF
>-|TRBV19
ASRKGRNYGYT
>-|TRBV29-1
SADPAGETQY
>-|TRBV6-6
ASSYGRSSYNEQF
>few|TRBV7-2
ASSLLGDNSPLH
>-|TRBV10-3
AIRDRGLPGELF
>-|TRBV7-3
ASSPGPYNEQF
>few|TRBV5-7
ASSLERAQETQY
>-|TRBV27
ASKSIGSPLH
>-|TRBV30
AWTGVRYKQSRANVLT
>few|TRBV7-8
ASSSTGAFTGELF
>large|TRBV7-2
ASSPDAGQRRAQY
>-|TRBV7-9
ASSSWRGARSIYGYT
>-|TRBV5-1
ASSLGAGTANYGYT
>-|TRBV10-3
AISESLLSADNEQF
>-|TRBV10-1
ASSEDRGRNIQY
>once|TRBV5-4
ASSLARGSSYEQY
>few|TRBV6-6
ASSLRPRETQY
>-|TRBV7-9
ASSFHSDTGELF
>-|TRBV5-1
ASSATGTGGYYGYT
>-|TRBV7-9
ASSPWDKTYEQY
>-|TRBV7-2
ASSSGQGLAKNIQY
>few|TRBV5-1
ASGTGNQETQY
>-|TRBV6-1
ASSPRWDTEAF
>-|TRBV11-1
ATSGRPSYNEQF
>-|TRBV21-1
ASSKVSTAPQPQH